Presented here are 2 T cell receptor beta chains from one specimen sequenced in a study of Ad26.COV2.S vaccination and SARS-CoV-2 variants. Sequenced by immunoSEQ multiplex PCR; TCRdb stores in-frame clones only, minus some. The sample shows some 350,000 clones, approximately 90% of them seen only once. The sequenced sample was peripheral blood, obtained after recovery from COVID-19. The receptors shown here come from a human donor who had recovered from COVID-19.

The chain uses TRBV5-6 and TRBJ2-5; TRBD1 might be the D (5 bases). CDR1 is SGHDT and CDR2 is YYEEEE in the germline V gene. The ends were cut back, 4 bases at V and 5 bases at J, with 18 bases in the middle. The CDR3 has 15 residues. CDR3 sequence: CASSTLGQLLETQYF. The CDR3 region has the DNA TGTGCCAGCAGCACCTTGGGGCAGCTTCTGGAGACCCAGTACTTC.

V and J are TRBV25-1 and TRBJ1-5, with 12 positions matching TRBD1. CDR3 size: 17 residues. Losses at the gene ends were 2 bases for V and 6 bases for J; bases not matched to a gene: 8. The V gene's germline CDR1 is MGHDK and CDR2 SYGVNS. As DNA, the CDR3 is TGTGCCAGCAGTGAACGTCCAGGGACAGGGGGCACTCAGCCCCAGCATTTT. This gives the protein CASSERPGTGGTQPQHF.